The next 6 T cell receptor beta chains were all read from a single sample in a study of CD8+CD57+ T cells in acquired aplastic anemia. TCR beta VDJ combinations and CDR3 sequences were profiled from genomic DNA. TCRdb independently ran MiXCR on the reads; one entry per CDR3 protein. The sample records around 140,000 distinct CDR3 sequences, 41% being singletons. Specimen: sorted CD4+, CD8+, or CD8+CD57+ T cells (not recorded which) from PBMCs. All receptors come from a human donor in good health, serving as a control.

This rearrangement joins TRBV4-1 to TRBJ2-5, with D unclear. The CDR3 is made up of 14 amino acids. V was pared by 1 base and J by 1 base, with 7 bases between. Germline assignment: CDR1 MGHRA and CDR2 YSYEKL. The CDR3 DNA reads as TGCGCCAGCAGCCAAGCCCCACTCCAAGAGACCCAGTACTTC. Protein: CASSQAPLQETQYF.

This rearrangement joins TRBV3-1 to TRBJ1-1; maybe TRBD1 (6 bases). V was cut by 1 base and J by 0 bases, with 12 bases left in between. The CDR3 has 16 amino acids. CDR1 LGHDT and CDR2 YNNKEL come from the germline V gene (reference sequence). CDR3 residues: CASSQVQGKVNTEAFF. The CDR3, as DNA: TGTGCCAGCAGCCAAGTACAGGGTAAAGTGAACACTGAAGCTTTCTTT.

This clonotype was found many times. The J gene is TRBJ2-3, the V gene TRBV9; 10 nucleotides align to TRBD1. V trimming: 4 bases; J trimming: 5 bases; junction bases outside the gene matches: 7. Germline V CDR1 and CDR2: SGDLS, YYNGEE. CDR3 length: 15 residues. This CDR3 is CASSPRTGGEDTQYF. The CDR3 DNA is TGTGCCAGCAGCCCCCGGACAGGGGGTGAAGATACGCAGTATTTT.

The chain couples TRBV29-1 to TRBJ1-1, with D unresolved. The CDR3 totals 13 residues. The germline gives CDR1 SQVTM, CDR2 ANQGSEA. CDR3 loop: CSADPPMNTEAFF. The CDR3 nucleotides are TGCAGTGCTGACCCGCCGATGAACACTGAAGCTTTCTTT.

Concerning this clonotype: A read error is possible here, since a much larger clone lies one base away. The final CDR3 position lacks the conserved phenylalanine or tryptophan, pointing to a likely read error. The V gene is TRBV5-1, the J gene TRBJ2-7, with 8 bases matching TRBD2. Germline assignment: CDR1 SGHRS and CDR2 YFSETQ. CDR3 length: 15 amino acids. V shed 0 bases, J shed 4 bases, and the junction held 6 bases outside the gene matches. The CDR3 is CASSLGAGVVYEQYL. In nucleotides, the CDR3 is TGCGCCAGCAGCTTGGGAGCGGGGGTTGTGTACGAGCAGTACCTC.

This clonotype was counted ten times or more. This chain joins TRBV29-1 and TRBJ2-5, with D hard to call. The CDR3 is made up of 12 amino acids. CDR1 is SQVTM and CDR2 is ANQGSEA in the germline V gene. Trimming removed 6 bases from V and 5 bases from J, with 13 bases in between. The DNA for the CDR3 is TGCAGCGTGAACGACCCCGGGGAGACCCAGTACTTC. Its translation: CSVNDPGETQYF.